Sequencing of this T cell receptor beta chain was carried out in a study of T cell responses to AZD1222 COVID-19 vaccine. Study outcomes and limitations: The sample set comprised mostly white British donors with more females, and clonal diversity was possibly underestimated. Following two doses of AZD1222, Spike-specific TCR breadth and depth rose. Baseline serology detected seropositivity in only five or six AZD1222 recipients.

This CDR3 has 13 residues. CDR1 SGHRS and CDR2 YFSETQ come from the germline V gene. Trimming pared 3 bases from V and 4 bases from J, leaving 10 bases between. Clones were sequenced by immunoSEQ multiplex PCR, and TCRdb holds only the in-frame ones, with some missing. The profile shows 90,000 to 120,000 clones, about nine tenths of them singletons. About this clone itself: Its antigen is currently unknown.

This clonotype was obtained from an adult who received the AZD1222 COVID-19 vaccine. Sequenced material: peripheral blood, taken 28 days after the second AZD1222 dose. The rearrangement links TRBV5-1 to TRBJ2-5; D perhaps matches TRBD2 (5 bases). CDR3 protein: CASSSLAGETQYF. Written as DNA, the CDR3 is TGCGCCAGCAGCTCCCTAGCAGGAGAGACCCAGTACTTC.